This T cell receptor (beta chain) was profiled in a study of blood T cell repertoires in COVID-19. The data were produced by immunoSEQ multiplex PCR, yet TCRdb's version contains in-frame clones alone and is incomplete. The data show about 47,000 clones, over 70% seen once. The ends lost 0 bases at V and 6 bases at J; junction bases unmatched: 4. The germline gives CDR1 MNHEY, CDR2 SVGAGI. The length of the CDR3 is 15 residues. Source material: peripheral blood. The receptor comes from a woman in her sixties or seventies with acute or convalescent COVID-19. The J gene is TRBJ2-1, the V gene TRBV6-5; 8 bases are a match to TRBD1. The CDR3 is CASSYSTGEVNEQFF. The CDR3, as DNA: TGTGCCAGCAGTTACTCGACAGGGGAGGTCAATGAGCAGTTCTTC.